Below, 23 T cell receptor beta chains from the same sample are listed, as sequenced in a study of CD8 T cells in ankylosing spondylitis (dated by TCRdb to about 2017). Receptors were amplified or captured by 5' RACE. Reads for this sample came from an Illumina HiSeq 2500. TCRdb applied fastp at Q25 and MiXCR to the public reads, then kept only in-frame beta chains. Entries are consolidated by CDR3 protein sequence, retaining the most common genes and DNA. The sample table lists some 150,000 distinct CDR3 sequences, roughly 44% of them with a count of one. Approximately 14% of the sample is taken by the ten largest. The specimen sequenced was synovial fluid, either unsorted or a sorted T cell fraction (not recorded which). The receptors were sampled from a male donor with ankylosing spondylitis.

In DNA, the CDR3 is TGTGCCAGCAGCCAAGGGTTACAGGGAAATCAGCCCCAGCATTTT. This translates into CASSQGLQGNQPQHF. This chain joins TRBV4-2 and TRBJ1-5, with D perhaps matching TRBD1 (6 bases). V was cut by 1 base and J by 4 bases, with 11 bases left in between. The CDR3 has 15 amino acids. Germline loops: CDR1 LGHNA, CDR2 YNFKEQ.

CDR3 sequence (DNA): TGCAGTGCTCCTGACAGGGCGAACACCGGGGAGCTGTTTTTT. This sequence encodes CSAPDRANTGELFF. The genes are TRBV20-1 and TRBJ2-2; 7 bases line up with TRBD1. V lost 5 bases to trimming and J lost 0 bases; unmatched junction nucleotides: 3. The CDR3 has 14 residues. Germline assignment: CDR1 DFQATT and CDR2 SNEGSKA (reference sequence).

This clonotype appeared a few times. This sequence joins TRBV15 and TRBJ2-5, with 8 positions matching TRBD2. The CDR3 sequence is 18 residues long. Looked up from germline, CDR1 is LNHNV and CDR2 is YYDKDF (reference sequence). Germline trimming cut 3 bases from V and 3 bases from J; bases unmatched to any gene: 15. Here the CDR3 DNA reads TGTGCCACCAGCAGGGGAGGGCTAGCGGGCATTCTAGAAGAGACCCAGTACTTC. Protein sequence: CATSRGGLAGILEETQYF. The full variable domain, rest sourced from reference TRBV15 and TRBJ2-5, is DAMVIQNPRYQVTQFGKPVTLSCSQTLNHNVMYWYQQKSSQAPKLLFHYYDKDFNNEADTPDNFQSRRPNTSFCFLDIRSPGLGDTAMYLCATSRGGLAGILEETQYFGPGTRLLVL.

The chain couples TRBV29-1 to TRBJ2-3; D perhaps matches TRBD2 (6 bases). Germline assignment: CDR1 SQVTM and CDR2 ANQGSEA. The CDR3 is 16 residues long. Deletions cut 7 bases from V and 4 bases from J, with 24 bases between. CDR3 DNA sequence: TGCAGCGCCCATGGGTCTATTGCGGGATTCGCAGATACGCAGTATTTT. Amino acid sequence: CSAHGSIAGFADTQYF.

The J gene is TRBJ1-6, the V gene TRBV11-2; no reliable D call. The CDR3 is 16 residues long. Trimming cost V 4 bases and J 9 bases, with 19 bases left between them. The germline CDR1 and CDR2 sequences are SGHAT and FQNNGV. In nucleotides, the CDR3 is TGTGCCAGCAGCTCCCCGGAGAGGGCGCCACGTTCACCCCTCCACTTT. Protein: CASSSPERAPRSPLHF.

This clonotype was found a few times. The J gene is TRBJ2-3, the V gene TRBV12-3 or TRBV12-4; 7 bases align to TRBD2. J was trimmed by 4 bases and V by 3 bases; bases with no gene match: 7. The CDR3 covers 15 residues. The CDR3 coding sequence is TGTGCCAGCAGTTTTAGTGGGGGGGTAGCAGATACGCAGTATTTT. It specifies CASSFSGGVADTQYF.

This clonotype was counted only a few times. The V gene is TRBV12-3 or TRBV12-4, the J gene TRBJ2-5; D not resolved. V lost 2 bases and J 4 bases, leaving 8 bases between the germline ends. This CDR3 has 13 residues. CDR3 residues: CASSLYPGETQYF. The CDR3 DNA reads as TGTGCCAGCAGTTTATACCCCGGAGAGACCCAGTACTTC.

The count of this clonotype is one. The chain carries TRBV24-1 and TRBJ2-1, with 7 bases identical to TRBD1. Germline CDR1 KGHDR, CDR2 SFDVKD. The CDR3 contains 16 residues. V was pared by 3 bases and J by 4 bases, with 8 bases of the junction left unmatched. The DNA of the CDR3 is TGTGCCACCAGTGATGACACGGGACAGCAGTACAATGAGCAGTTCTTC. This gives the protein CATSDDTGQQYNEQFF.

This clonotype showed up just once. V and J are TRBV28 and TRBJ2-5; no clear D. Germline CDR1 is MDHEN and CDR2 is SYDVKM. The CDR3 is 12 amino acids. Trimming removed 6 bases at V and 4 bases at J, with 9 bases between. CDR3 sequence reads: CASSRTLETQYF. In DNA form, the CDR3 reads TGTGCCAGCAGCCGGACCTTAGAGACCCAGTACTTC.

The V gene is TRBV6-2 or TRBV6-3, the J gene TRBJ1-5; D gene unclear. The CDR3 is made up of 14 amino acids. V was clipped by 2 bases and J by 4 bases, with 9 bases between them. Germline CDR1 reads MNHEY; CDR2 reads SVGEGT. The CDR3 protein is CASSYLRVNQPQHF. For the CDR3, the DNA is TGTGCCAGCAGTTACCTCCGGGTTAATCAGCCCCAGCATTTT.

In its sample, this clonotype was seen a few times. The rearrangement uses TRBV6-5 and TRBJ2-7; perhaps TRBD2 as D (6 bases). The V end lost 2 bases, the J end lost 2 bases, and 13 bases lay between the germline ends. This CDR3 spans 15 amino acids. Germline CDR1 MNHEY, CDR2 SVGAGI. CDR3 coding DNA: TGTGCCAGCAGTTACCGGGACCCGGGGGCCTACGAGCAGTACTTC. It codes for CASSYRDPGAYEQYF.

The sample holds a few counts of this clonotype. The J gene is TRBJ2-1, the V gene TRBV6-4; either TRBD1 or TRBD2 may supply D (5 bases each). The V gene lost 4 bases and the J gene lost 9 bases, with 16 bases spanning the gap. The CDR3 is made up of 14 amino acids. Germline-derived CDR1 and CDR2 are MRHNA and SNTAGT. CDR3: CASSVSQGVTEQFF. As DNA, the CDR3 is TGTGCCAGCAGTGTTAGCCAGGGAGTCACTGAGCAGTTCTTC.

The V gene is TRBV11-1, the J gene TRBJ1-1; TRBD1 is a possible D gene (6 bases). Germline values: CDR1 SGHAT, CDR2 FQDESV (reference sequence). The CDR3 contains 18 residues. Trimming shortened V by 4 bases and J by 0 bases, and 21 bases separated the two germline ends. DNA for the CDR3: TGTGCCAGCAGCTCGCCTCTAAAATATGACAGGTTGAACACTGAAGCTTTCTTT. It is translated as CASSSPLKYDRLNTEAFF.

In its sample, this clonotype was seen a few times. This chain uses TRBV4-2 with TRBJ2-7; D remains unclear. The germline V gene encodes CDR1 LGHNA and CDR2 YNFKEQ. Trimming left V 0 bases short and J 2 bases short, with 14 bases between. This CDR3 has 16 amino acids. CDR3 protein: CASSQEGPSETYEQYF. In nucleotides, the CDR3 is TGTGCCAGCAGCCAAGAAGGCCCCAGCGAGACCTACGAGCAGTACTTC.

This clonotype showed up just a few times. CDR3 coding DNA: TGTGCCAGCAGCTTAGCGGCAACAGGGTTAAACACTGAAGCTTTCTTT. Translation: CASSLAATGLNTEAFF. The gene calls are TRBV7-8 and TRBJ1-1, with D possibly matching TRBD1 (6 bases). Germline CDR1 is SGHVS and CDR2 is FQNEAQ. Trimming left V 0 bases short and J 2 bases short, with 13 bases between. CDR3 size: 16 residues.

In its sample, this clonotype was seen many times. This sequence joins TRBV6-1 and TRBJ2-6; D not resolved. The CDR3 length is 15 residues. The germline gives CDR1 MNHNS, CDR2 SASEGT. Trimming shortened V by 5 bases and J by 3 bases, and 11 bases separated the two germline ends. The CDR3 coding sequence is TGTGCCAGCAGTCCAAGCACGGGTGGGGCCAACGTCCTGACTTTC. Its translation: CASSPSTGGANVLTF.

The chain employs TRBV19 and TRBJ2-7, with no clear D. From germline, CDR1 is LNHDA and CDR2 SQIVND (reference sequence). V lost 4 bases and J lost 0, with 16 bases in between. The CDR3 covers 16 residues. Written as DNA, the CDR3 is TGTGCCAGTAGTACAACATTCAGGTTTACCTCCTACGAGCAGTACTTC. Translated, it gives CASSTTFRFTSYEQYF.

The rearrangement joins TRBV6-1 to TRBJ1-5, with D possibly TRBD1 on 5 matching bases. The CDR3 has 14 residues. Germline CDR1 is MNHNS and CDR2 is SASEGT. V gave up 6 bases and J gave up 2 bases, with 11 bases separating them. The CDR3 region has the DNA TGTGCCAGCAGCGAGTGGGGGGGCAATCAGCCCCAGCATTTT. Protein product: CASSEWGGNQPQHF.

Only a few counts were recorded for this clonotype. The rearrangement joins TRBV20-1 to TRBJ2-1; D is unclear. The ends were cut back, 3 bases at V and 7 bases at J, with 7 bases in the middle. The CDR3 spans 11 residues. The germline gives CDR1 DFQATT, CDR2 SNEGSKA (reference sequence). The CDR3 region has the DNA TGCAGTGCTAGTCGTCGAAATGAGCAGTTCTTC. It specifies CSASRRNEQFF.

This clonotype was seen only a few times. This rearrangement joins TRBV7-6 to TRBJ1-3; D gene unclear. This CDR3 comprises 16 residues. The V gene's germline CDR1 is SGHVS and CDR2 FNYEAQ. Trimming removed 7 bases from V and 0 bases from J, with 16 bases in between. The DNA for the CDR3 is TGTGCCAGCACCCCCCCCCGGCACCCCTCTGGAAACACCATATATTTT. The encoded protein is CASTPPRHPSGNTIYF.

Only a few counts were recorded for this clonotype. The chain uses TRBV11-2 and TRBJ2-7; 8 nucleotides match TRBD1. Germline assignment: CDR1 SGHAT and CDR2 FQNNGV. Unmatched junction bases numbered 1, after V lost 1 base and J lost 2 bases. CDR3 length: 14 amino acids. This CDR3 reads CASSLGTGTYEQYF. The CDR3, as DNA: TGTGCCAGCAGCTTAGGGACAGGGACCTACGAGCAGTACTTC.

This clonotype came up a few times. The chain is built from TRBV5-8 and TRBJ2-6; possibly TRBD1 for D (5 bases). The V end was cut by 0 bases, the J end by 1 base, with 11 bases between. Germline V gene data show CDR1 as SGHTS and CDR2 as YDEGEE. The CDR3 covers 17 residues. For the CDR3, the DNA is TGTGCCAGCAGCTTGGGATGGTCAGGGTCTGGGGCCAACGTCCTGACTTTC. This encodes CASSLGWSGSGANVLTF.

The count of this clonotype is one. The J gene is TRBJ2-5, the V gene TRBV12-3 or TRBV12-4, with D possibly being TRBD1 or TRBD2 (6 bases each). The CDR3 extends over 16 amino acids. V was pared by 3 bases and J by 0 bases, with 14 bases between. The CDR3 protein is CASSFRGRRYQETQYF. The CDR3 DNA reads as TGTGCCAGCAGTTTTCGGGGGCGAAGGTACCAAGAGACCCAGTACTTC.